This TCR beta chain was recorded in a study of T-cell reconstitution after alpha-beta-depleted transplantation in children. This CDR3 has 13 residues. Deletions cut 6 bases from V and 7 bases from J, with 13 bases between. Germline-derived CDR1 and CDR2 are SEHNR and FQNEAQ (reference sequence). This sample's TCRbeta library carried unique molecular identifier barcodes. One entry per CDR3 protein results from TCRdb running MiXCR on the PCR reads. The sample yields over 150,000 distinct CDR3 sequences, about 6.4% seen once. This clonotype was recorded at least ten times. The sample was PBMCs from the stem cell graft donor, taken from the stem cell graft. The V gene is TRBV7-9, the J gene TRBJ2-1, with D perhaps matching TRBD2 (6 bases). This sequence originates from a human donor who donated a stem cell graft to a child with Wiskott-Aldrich syndrome. In nucleotides, the CDR3 is TGTGCCAGCAGATGGGGGGATGGAAATGAGCAGTTCTTC. This codes for CASRWGDGNEQFF. Full variable domain (missing parts from reference TRBV7-9 and TRBJ2-1): DTGVSQNPRHKITKRGQNVTFRCDPISEHNRLYWYRQTLGQGPEFLTYFQNEAQLEKSRLLSDRFSAERPKGSFSTLEIQRTEQGDSAMYLCASRWGDGNEQFFGPGTRLTVL.